The clone carrying this T cell receptor beta chain has just one count. Antigen specificity is unknown. These data originate in a study of graft-versus-host responses after intestinal transplantation. Turning to the study itself: Recipients got multivisceral, liver-intestinal, or isolated intestinal transplants.

TCRdb's copy holds only in-frame clones and misses some; the assay was immunoSEQ multiplex PCR. The sample holds about 110,000 clones, approximately 92% seen once. V trimming: 4 bases; J trimming: 0 bases; junction bases outside the gene matches: 4. The CDR3 is made up of 14 amino acids. Germline CDR1 is GTSNPN and CDR2 is SVGIG (reference sequence). This receptor was identified in a human donor who received an intestinal transplant. Sequencing used unstimulated CD8+ T cells sorted from spleen or lymph node cells, obtained before intestinal transplant. The chain employs TRBV30 and TRBJ2-7; 9 bases fit TRBD1. The CDR3 coding sequence is TGTGCCTGGAAAGCGACAGGGGGCTCCTACGAGCAGTACTTC. Its protein product is CAWKATGGSYEQYF.